A selection of T cell receptor beta chains follows, all from one sample in a study of cytomegalovirus exposure and HLA in healthy donors. TCRdb's copy holds only in-frame clones and misses some; the assay was immunoSEQ multiplex PCR. The repertoire includes approximately 150,000 clones, about 84% of them detected once, and more than 4% sits in the top ten. Sequencing was performed on PBMCs. Receptors were obtained from a man aged 18-30 years in good health and CMV-seronegative. Each CDR3 is given with its conserved first and last residue. The order of the fields is D gene, J gene, clone size, V gene, CDR3 DNA, CDR3 protein. D genes are given only for firm matches. The size of a clone is reported for some rows only, either as once, few or many, or as a class for expanded clones.

>TRBD1|TRBJ2-7|-|TRBV6-1
TGTGCCAGCAGTGAAGTGGGGACAGGATTTTACGAGCAGTACTTC
CASSEVGTGFYEQYF
>TRBD1|TRBJ2-3|-|TRBV6-5
TGTGCCACCGGCGACCGGGACAGTTACACAGATACGCAGTATTTT
CATGDRDSYTDTQYF
>TRBD1|TRBJ1-2|-|TRBV4-2
TGTGCCAGCGCGAGGACAGGGGTGGAAGACTACACCTTC
CASARTGVEDYTF
>-|TRBJ1-5|-|TRBV28
TGTGCCAGCAGTTTAATGGGGGGGGACCGAAGGATCTATCAGCCCCAGCATTTT
CASSLMGGDRRIYQPQHF
>TRBD1|TRBJ1-2|-|TRBV27
TGTGCCAGCAGCCCAGGGACAGGGGGAGGTGGCTACACCTTC
CASSPGTGGGGYTF
>-|TRBJ2-1|-|TRBV5-4
TGTGCCAGCAGCTTGGTCTTTAGTACCAATGAGCAGTTCTTC
CASSLVFSTNEQFF
>-|TRBJ2-5|once|TRBV7-9
TGTGCCAGCAGCTTGGGCGAAGAGACCCAGTACTTC
CASSLGEETQYF
>-|TRBJ1-1|-|TRBV5-5
TGTGCCAGCAGCTTTAGGGGTGCGAACACTGAAGCTTTCTTT
CASSFRGANTEAFF
>-|TRBJ2-5|once|TRBV5-4
TGTGCCAGCAGCCCAGGGGAGGGACTCAAAGAGACCCAGTACTTC
CASSPGEGLKETQYF
>-|TRBJ1-1|-|TRBV29-1
TGCAGCGTCGGACAGACCTCTGAAGCTTTCTTT
CSVGQTSEAFF
>-|TRBJ2-7|-|TRBV7-9
TGTGCCAGCAGCTTAGGGGGGCTAGTTCGCGAGCAGTACTTC
CASSLGGLVREQYF
>TRBD2|TRBJ2-5|-|TRBV29-1
TGCAGCGTGATCGGGACTAGCGGGGCTCAAGAGACCCAGTACTTC
CSVIGTSGAQETQYF
>-|TRBJ1-2|few|TRBV6-4
TGTGCCAGCAGTGGTGGACAGTTTGGTGGCTACACCTTC
CASSGGQFGGYTF
>-|TRBJ2-5|-|TRBV4-3
TGCGCCAGCAGCCAAGAGTTGGAGGAGACCCAGTACTTC
CASSQELEETQYF
>-|TRBJ2-6|-|TRBV2
TGTGCCAGCAAAAGGGGCTCTGGGGCCAACGTCCTGACTTTC
CASKRGSGANVLTF
>-|TRBJ1-5|-|TRBV28
TGTGCCAGCATTCCGACATGGGGGGAACGTAGTAGCAATCAGCCCCAGCATTTT
CASIPTWGERSSNQPQHF
>-|TRBJ2-7|-|TRBV7-6
TGTGCCAGCAGCTTAGAGGGAGGCTCGAACTACGAGCAGTACTTC
CASSLEGGSNYEQYF
>TRBD1|TRBJ2-7|-|TRBV7-9
TGTGCCAGCAGCTTAAGGCTCCGGACAGGGGACTACGAGCAGTACTTC
CASSLRLRTGDYEQYF
>TRBD1|TRBJ2-7|-|TRBV19
TGTGCCAGTAGTACCGGGACAGGGTTGGAGCAGTACTTC
CASSTGTGLEQYF
>-|TRBJ1-2|-|TRBV6-5
TGTGCCAGCAGTTCCGGACTGATCTATGGCTACACCTTC
CASSSGLIYGYTF
>-|TRBJ1-1|-|TRBV27
TGTGCCAGCAGTTTTCGACAGGAAGCTTTCTTT
CASSFRQEAFF
>-|TRBJ2-7|once|TRBV19
TGTGCCAGTAGTATGGTAGCGTCCTACGAGCAGTACTTC
CASSMVASYEQYF
>-|TRBJ1-1|-|TRBV11-2
TGTGCCAGCAGCCCGTATCGTTCAGTTAACACTGAAGCTTTCTTT
CASSPYRSVNTEAFF
>TRBD1|TRBJ1-2|-|TRBV6-1
TGTGCCAGCAGGCAGGGGGCCGGAGGCTACACCTTC
CASRQGAGGYTF
>TRBD2|TRBJ2-3|-|TRBV11-2
TGTGCCAGCAGCTTGGGACTAGGCGGCGGTACGCAGTATTTT
CASSLGLGGGTQYF
>-|TRBJ1-2|-|TRBV5-6
TGTGCCAGCAGCTTGGGGCAGATCTACTATGGCTACACCTTC
CASSLGQIYYGYTF
>-|TRBJ1-1|-|TRBV6-6
TGTGCCAGCAGTTACGACACAAGGAACACTGAAGCTTTCTTT
CASSYDTRNTEAFF
>-|TRBJ2-7|-|TRBV4-2
TGTGCCAGCAGCCAAGTCCCAACCTACGAGCAGTACTTC
CASSQVPTYEQYF
>-|TRBJ2-7|-|TRBV30
TGTGCCTGGAGTGTACAGACCTACTACGAGCAGTACTTC
CAWSVQTYYEQYF
>TRBD2|TRBJ2-5|-|TRBV19
TGTGCCAGTAAAGGACTAGCTAGCGAGACCCAGTACTTC
CASKGLASETQYF
>TRBD1|TRBJ1-4|once|TRBV5-1
TGCGCCAGCAGCTTGGCAGGACAGGGGGCTTATGAAAAACTGTTTTTT
CASSLAGQGAYEKLFF
>-|TRBJ1-1|-|TRBV30
TGTGCCTGGAGTGTACTTGTCCTAGCGAACACTGAAGCTTTCTTT
CAWSVLVLANTEAFF
>-|TRBJ2-5|-|TRBV4-3
TGCGCCAGCAGCCGACTAGGGTTCCAAGAGACCCAGTACTTC
CASSRLGFQETQYF
>-|TRBJ2-2|once|TRBV27
TGTGCCAGCAGTTTTAATTGGAACACCGGGGAGCTGTTTTTT
CASSFNWNTGELFF
>-|TRBJ2-1|-|TRBV5-1
TGCGCCAGCAGCTTGGCCAAAGGCAGGGTCAAGAATGAGCAGTTCTTC
CASSLAKGRVKNEQFF
>-|TRBJ2-3|-|TRBV9
TGTGCCAGCAATACGGGGTCCTATGGCACAGATACGCAGTATTTT
CASNTGSYGTDTQYF
>TRBD1|TRBJ1-2|few|TRBV5-4
TGTGCCAGCAGCGTAACAGGGGCCGGTGGCTACACCTTC
CASSVTGAGGYTF
>-|TRBJ1-5|-|TRBV28
TGTGCCAGCAGCATCGGGAATCAGCCCCAGCATTTT
CASSIGNQPQHF
>TRBD2|TRBJ2-1|-|TRBV10-1
TGCGCCAGCAGTTCCAATTCGTCCAGACTAGCGGAGTGGGGCAATGAGCAGTTCTTC
CASSSNSSRLAEWGNEQFF
>-|TRBJ1-1|few|TRBV29-1
TGCAGCGTTGATCAGGGGAAAGCTTTCTTT
CSVDQGKAFF